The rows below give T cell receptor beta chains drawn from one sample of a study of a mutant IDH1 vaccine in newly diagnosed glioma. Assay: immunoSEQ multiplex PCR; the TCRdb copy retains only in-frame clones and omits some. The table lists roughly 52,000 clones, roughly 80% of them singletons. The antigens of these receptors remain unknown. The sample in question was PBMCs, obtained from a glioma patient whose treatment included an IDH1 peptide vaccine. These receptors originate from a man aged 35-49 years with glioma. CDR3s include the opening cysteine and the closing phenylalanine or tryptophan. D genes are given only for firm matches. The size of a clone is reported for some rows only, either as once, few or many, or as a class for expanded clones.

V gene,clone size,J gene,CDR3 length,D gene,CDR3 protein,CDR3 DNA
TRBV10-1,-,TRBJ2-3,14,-,CASSDSRQGHTQYF,TGCGCCAGCAGTGATAGTAGGCAGGGCCATACGCAGTATTTT
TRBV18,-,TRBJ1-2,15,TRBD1,CASSPRTGGLGGYTF,TGTGCCAGCTCACCACGGACAGGGGGCTTAGGTGGCTACACCTTC
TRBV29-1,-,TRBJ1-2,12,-,CSDRTDHYGYTF,TGCAGCGACAGGACGGACCACTATGGCTACACCTTC
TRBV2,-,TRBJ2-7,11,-,CASKQGYEQYF,TGTGCCAGCAAGCAAGGCTACGAGCAGTACTTC
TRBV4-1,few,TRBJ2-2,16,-,CASSQFGTPRTGELFF,TGCGCCAGCAGCCAATTCGGGACTCCGAGAACCGGGGAGCTGTTTTTT
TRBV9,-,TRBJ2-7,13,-,CASSVSISYEQYF,TGTGCCAGCAGCGTCTCTATCTCCTACGAGCAGTACTTC
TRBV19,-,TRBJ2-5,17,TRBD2,CARGPTSEVHLRETQYF,TGTGCCAGGGGCCCGACTAGCGAGGTACACCTTCGTGAGACCCAGTACTTC
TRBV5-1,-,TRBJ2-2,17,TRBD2,CASSYHRTSGGTGELFF,TGCGCCAGCAGCTACCACCGGACTAGCGGGGGAACGGGGGAGCTGTTTTTT
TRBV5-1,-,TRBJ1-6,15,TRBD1,CASSEDRGANSPLHF,TGCGCCAGCAGCGAGGACAGGGGCGCTAATTCACCCCTCCACTTT
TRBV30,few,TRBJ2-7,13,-,CAWSVTGTYEQYF,TGTGCCTGGAGTGTAACAGGGACGTACGAGCAGTACTTC
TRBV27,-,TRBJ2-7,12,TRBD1,CASADRVSEQYF,TGTGCCAGTGCGGACAGGGTGAGTGAGCAGTACTTC